The entry below gives a single T cell receptor (beta chain) sequence along with its context. Its target antigen remains unknown. No clone much larger than this one lies a single base away; base qualities are absent. The data were taken from a study of T-cell memory formation after mild COVID-19 (dated by TCRdb to the early 2020s). Concerning the study at large: Most TCR sequence clusters were specific to one of the two donors. Longitudinal TCRalpha and TCRbeta repertoire sequencing tracked T-cell clones expanding and contracting after mild COVID-19 in a couple of donors. The cohort was made up of two young adult volunteers, one female and one male, who were previously healthy.

The CDR3 measures 15 amino acids from cysteine to phenylalanine. Only CDR3 DNA remains: 45 bases, in frame from the first base. V and J lose 7 bases and 4 bases, and a span of 17 bases separates them. The germline V gene supplies CDR1 MNHEY and CDR2 SVGAGI. The instrument was an Illumina NovaSeq 6000. Using 5'RACE with constant-segment primers, TCRalpha and TCRbeta cDNA libraries were constructed, with sample barcodes and unique molecular identifiers added in the process. Trizol reagent was used to extract RNA from every sample. Library amplification was performed in two PCR steps, and a second sample barcode and Illumina TruSeq adapters were introduced in the second step. Sequencing of the libraries was done on an Illumina NovaSeq, producing 2 x 150 bp paired-end reads. As for the authors' bioinformatics: Demultiplexing of reads and collapsing into UMI-guided consensus sequences were performed with migec v1.2.7. With mixcr v2.1.11, UMI consensuses were aligned to TRA and TRB V and J templates and assembled into clonotypes. A clonotype was counted as expanded or contracted only when both edgeR and NoisET called the clonotype significant, with the noise models trained on biological replicates. For edgeR calls, a false discovery rate-adjusted p below 0.01 and a log2 fold-change threshold of 1 were applied. As an exploratory analysis of dynamics, PCA with hierarchical clustering was applied to max-normalized trajectories of the 1000 most abundant clonotypes. Separately sequenced CD4+ and CD8+ repertoires were used to assign a CD4 or CD8 phenotype to each responding clone. Starting from the raw public reads, TCRdb applied fastp trimming at Q25, assembled clones with MiXCR and retained in-frame beta chains. Rows with a matching CDR3 protein are joined into one entry that keeps the most common DNA and genes. The V and J calls here are based on TCRdb, not the publication. In all, the sample holds about 470,000 distinct CDR3 sequences, and nearly 25% of those were seen once. The ten biggest clones cover around 12% of the sample.

PBMCs were isolated by Ficoll-Paque density gradient centrifugation. Overall study results and their limits: The study included only a couple of mild cases, and larger cohorts that include severe cases with pre-infection samples were judged to be necessary. SARS-CoV-2 specificity was not confirmed for the second-wave clones peaking on day 37. Contracting CD4+ clones turned up mainly in the CM and EM memory subsets, whereas EMRA was where CD8+ clones were enriched. Some responding clones were detected in pre-infection memory, suggesting pre-existing cross-reactive memory T cells joined the SARS-CoV-2 response. Balanced CD4/CD8 phenotypes were observed for clones contracting from day 15 to 85, whereas a bias towards CD4+ was observed for a second wave of clones expanding from day 15 to 37.

The chain couples TRBV6-5 to TRBJ2-1, with the D gene tentatively TRBD1 or TRBD2, based on 5 matching bases in each. The sample was PBMCs or a T cell subset sorted from them (not recorded which). The source is an adult woman who had mild COVID-19 (a few samples of this study predate the infection). The sample titles of this study are shuffled in the database, so cell type and time point are left out; the donor was told from shared clones. Here the CDR3 is given as CASTAVGGGYNEQFF. The DNA reads as follows: TGTGCCAGCACCGCGGTCGGTGGGGGTTACAATGAGCAGTTCTTC.